This TCR beta chain was identified during a study of Tregs in tolerant kidney transplant recipients. CDR3 length: 15 amino acids. After removal of 7 bases from V and 3 bases from J, the junction contained 10 bases not matched to a gene. The germline V gene has CDR1 MNHEY and CDR2 SMNVEV (reference sequence). Measured with immunoSEQ multiplex PCR; TCRdb has only the in-frame clones, and not every one. The table includes roughly 80,000 clones, roughly 98% detected once. This clonotype originated in a human donor who received a combined kidney and bone marrow transplant. Specimen: CD4+ T cells from blood, collected before the transplant. The chain is built from TRBV27 and TRBJ2-7, with TRBD1 identical over 9 bases. The CDR3 reads CASTLLDRGCYEQYF. CDR3 DNA: TGTGCCAGCACCCTACTGGACAGGGGTTGCTACGAGCAGTACTTC.